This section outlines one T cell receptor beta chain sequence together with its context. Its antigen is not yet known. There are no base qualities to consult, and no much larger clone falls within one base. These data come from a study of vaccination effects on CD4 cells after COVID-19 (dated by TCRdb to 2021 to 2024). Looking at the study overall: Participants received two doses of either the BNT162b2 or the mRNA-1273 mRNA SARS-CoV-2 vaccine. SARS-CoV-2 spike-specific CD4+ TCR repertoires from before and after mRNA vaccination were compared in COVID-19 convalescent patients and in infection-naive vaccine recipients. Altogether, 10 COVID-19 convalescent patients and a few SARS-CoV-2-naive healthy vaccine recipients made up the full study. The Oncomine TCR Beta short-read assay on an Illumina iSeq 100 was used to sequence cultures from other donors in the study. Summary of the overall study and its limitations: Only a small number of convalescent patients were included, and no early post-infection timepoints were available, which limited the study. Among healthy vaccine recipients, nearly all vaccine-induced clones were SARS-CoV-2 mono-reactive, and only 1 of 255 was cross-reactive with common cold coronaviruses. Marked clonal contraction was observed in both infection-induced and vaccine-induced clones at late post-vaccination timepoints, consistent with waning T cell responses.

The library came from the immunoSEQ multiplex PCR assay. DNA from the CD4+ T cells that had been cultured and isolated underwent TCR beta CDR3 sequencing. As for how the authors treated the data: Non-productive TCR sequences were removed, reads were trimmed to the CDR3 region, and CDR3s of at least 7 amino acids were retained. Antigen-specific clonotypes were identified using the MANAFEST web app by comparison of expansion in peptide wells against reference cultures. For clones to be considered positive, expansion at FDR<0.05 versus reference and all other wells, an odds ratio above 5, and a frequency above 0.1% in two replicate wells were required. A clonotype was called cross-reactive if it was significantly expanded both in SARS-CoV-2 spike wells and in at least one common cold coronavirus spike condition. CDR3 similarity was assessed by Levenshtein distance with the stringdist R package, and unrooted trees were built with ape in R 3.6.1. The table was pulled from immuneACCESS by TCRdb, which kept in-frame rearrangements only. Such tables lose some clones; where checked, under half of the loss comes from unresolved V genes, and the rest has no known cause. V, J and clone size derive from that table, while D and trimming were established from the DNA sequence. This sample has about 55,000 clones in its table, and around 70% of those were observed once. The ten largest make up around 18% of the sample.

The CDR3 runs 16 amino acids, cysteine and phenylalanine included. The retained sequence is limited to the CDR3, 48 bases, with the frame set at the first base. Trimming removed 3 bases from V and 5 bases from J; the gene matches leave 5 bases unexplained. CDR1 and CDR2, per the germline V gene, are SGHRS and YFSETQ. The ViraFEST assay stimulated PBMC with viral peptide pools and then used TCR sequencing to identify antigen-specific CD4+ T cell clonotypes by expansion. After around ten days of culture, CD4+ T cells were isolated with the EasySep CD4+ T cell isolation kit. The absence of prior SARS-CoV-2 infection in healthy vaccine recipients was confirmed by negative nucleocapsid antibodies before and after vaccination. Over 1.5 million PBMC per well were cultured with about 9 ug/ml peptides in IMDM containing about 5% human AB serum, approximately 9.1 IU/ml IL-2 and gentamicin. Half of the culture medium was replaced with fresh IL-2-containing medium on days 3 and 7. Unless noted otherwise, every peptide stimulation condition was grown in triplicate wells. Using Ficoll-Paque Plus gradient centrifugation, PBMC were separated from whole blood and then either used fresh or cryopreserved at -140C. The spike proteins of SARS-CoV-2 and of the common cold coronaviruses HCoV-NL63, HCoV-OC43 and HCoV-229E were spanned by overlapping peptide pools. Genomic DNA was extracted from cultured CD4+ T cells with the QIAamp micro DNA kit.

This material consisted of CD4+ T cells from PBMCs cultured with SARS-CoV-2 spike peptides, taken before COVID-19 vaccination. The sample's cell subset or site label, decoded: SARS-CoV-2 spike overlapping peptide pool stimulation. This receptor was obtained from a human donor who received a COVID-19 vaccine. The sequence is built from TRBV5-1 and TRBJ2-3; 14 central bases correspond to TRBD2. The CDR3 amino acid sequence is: CASSWTSGGRGDTQYF. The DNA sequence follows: TGCGCCAGCAGCTGGACTAGCGGGGGGCGGGGAGATACGCAGTATTTT.